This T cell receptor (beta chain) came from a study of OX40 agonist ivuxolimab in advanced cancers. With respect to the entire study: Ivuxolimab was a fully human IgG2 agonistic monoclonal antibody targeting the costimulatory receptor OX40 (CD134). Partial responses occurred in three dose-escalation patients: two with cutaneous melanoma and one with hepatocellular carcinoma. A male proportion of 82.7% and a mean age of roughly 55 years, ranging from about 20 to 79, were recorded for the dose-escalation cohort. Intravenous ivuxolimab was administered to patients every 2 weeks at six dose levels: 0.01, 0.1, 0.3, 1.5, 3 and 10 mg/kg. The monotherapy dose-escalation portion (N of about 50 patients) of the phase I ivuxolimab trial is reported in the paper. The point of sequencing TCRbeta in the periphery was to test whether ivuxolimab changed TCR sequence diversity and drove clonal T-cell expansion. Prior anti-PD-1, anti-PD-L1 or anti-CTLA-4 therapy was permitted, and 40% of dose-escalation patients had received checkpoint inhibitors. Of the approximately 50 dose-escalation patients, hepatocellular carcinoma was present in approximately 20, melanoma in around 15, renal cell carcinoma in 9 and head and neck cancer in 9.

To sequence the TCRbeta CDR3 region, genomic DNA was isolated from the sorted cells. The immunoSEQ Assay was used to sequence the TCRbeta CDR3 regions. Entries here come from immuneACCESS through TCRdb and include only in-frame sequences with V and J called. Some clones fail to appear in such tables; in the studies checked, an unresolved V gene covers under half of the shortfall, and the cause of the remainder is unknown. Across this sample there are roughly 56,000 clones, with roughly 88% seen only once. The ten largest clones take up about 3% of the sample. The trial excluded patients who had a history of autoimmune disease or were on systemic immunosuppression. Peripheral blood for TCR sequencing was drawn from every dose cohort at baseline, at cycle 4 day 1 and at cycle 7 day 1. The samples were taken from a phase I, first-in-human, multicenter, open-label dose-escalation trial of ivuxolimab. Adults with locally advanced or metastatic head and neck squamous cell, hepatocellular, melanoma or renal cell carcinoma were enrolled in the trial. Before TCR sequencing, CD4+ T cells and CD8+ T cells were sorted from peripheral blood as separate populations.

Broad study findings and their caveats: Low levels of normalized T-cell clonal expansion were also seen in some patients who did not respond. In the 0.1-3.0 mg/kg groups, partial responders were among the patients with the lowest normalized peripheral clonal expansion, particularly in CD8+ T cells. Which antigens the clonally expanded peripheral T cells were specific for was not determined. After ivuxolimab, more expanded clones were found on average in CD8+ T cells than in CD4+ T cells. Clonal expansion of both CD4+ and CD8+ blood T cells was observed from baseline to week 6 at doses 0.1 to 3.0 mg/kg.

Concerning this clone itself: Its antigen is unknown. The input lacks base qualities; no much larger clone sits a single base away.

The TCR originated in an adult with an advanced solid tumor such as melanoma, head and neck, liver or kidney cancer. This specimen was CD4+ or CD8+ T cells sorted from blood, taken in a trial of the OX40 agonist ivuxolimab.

The CDR3 is CAWHTGGDHYGYTF. The bases read TGTGCCTGGCACACGGGGGGAGATCACTATGGCTACACCTTC. The chain joins TRBV30 to TRBJ1-2, and TRBD1 may be the D gene, going by 5 matching bases. Trimming takes 5 bases from V and 3 bases from J, and the germline ends sit 16 bases apart. The CDR3 runs 14 amino acids, cysteine and phenylalanine included. Of the read, only the CDR3 DNA is kept; its 42 bases are in frame from base 1. The germline V gene (reference sequence) provides CDR1 GTSNPN and CDR2 SVGIG. The CDR3, completed at both ends by the reference TRBV30 and TRBJ1-2 genes, gives the full variable domain SQTIHQWPATLVQPVGSPLSLECTVEGTSNPNLYWYRQAAGRGLQLLFYSVGIGQISSEVPQNLSASRPQDRQFILSSKKLLLSDSGFYLCAWHTGGDHYGYTFGSGTRLTVV.